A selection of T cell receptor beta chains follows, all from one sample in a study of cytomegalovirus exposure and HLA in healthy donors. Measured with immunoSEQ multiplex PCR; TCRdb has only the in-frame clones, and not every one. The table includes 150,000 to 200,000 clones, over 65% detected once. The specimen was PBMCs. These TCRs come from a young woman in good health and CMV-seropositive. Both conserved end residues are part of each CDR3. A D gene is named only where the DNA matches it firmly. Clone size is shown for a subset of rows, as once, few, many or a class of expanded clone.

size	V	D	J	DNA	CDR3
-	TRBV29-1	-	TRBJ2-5	TGCAGCGTTGAAGATCTGGAGACCCAGTACTTC	CSVEDLETQYF
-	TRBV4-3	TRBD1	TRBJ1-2	TGCGCCAGCAGCCAGAGACAGGGGGCCAATGGCTACACCTTC	CASSQRQGANGYTF
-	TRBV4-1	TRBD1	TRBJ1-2	TGCGCCAGCAGCCAAGATTCTATTACCGGGACAGGGTTTAACTATGGCTACACCTTC	CASSQDSITGTGFNYGYTF
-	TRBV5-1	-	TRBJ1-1	TGCGCCAGCAGCCTACAGGAAGGGGGAACTGAAGCTTTCTTT	CASSLQEGGTEAFF
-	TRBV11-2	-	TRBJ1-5	TGTGCCAGCAGCTCTCAGGGTTATAGCAATCAGCCCCAGCATTTT	CASSSQGYSNQPQHF
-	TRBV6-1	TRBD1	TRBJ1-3	TGTGCCAGCAGTGAAAACAGGGGAGGAAACACCATATATTTT	CASSENRGGNTIYF
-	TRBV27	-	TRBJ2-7	TGTGCCAGCAGTTTAAATGGGCTCGCTCCCTACGAGCAGTACTTC	CASSLNGLAPYEQYF
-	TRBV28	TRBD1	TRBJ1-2	TGTGCCAGCAGTTCGGGGACAGGAAGATATGGCTACACCTTC	CASSSGTGRYGYTF
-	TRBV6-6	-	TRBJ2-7	TGTGCCAGCAGGGAGGATTATCCCTACGAGCAGTACTTC	CASREDYPYEQYF
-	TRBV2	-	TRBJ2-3	TGTGCCAGCAAACGGACAAACACGGCAGATACGCAGTATTTT	CASKRTNTADTQYF
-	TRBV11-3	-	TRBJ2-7	TGTGCCAGCAGGTCGAGGGCGAGTCCTAGTCACGAGCAGTACTTC	CASRSRASPSHEQYF
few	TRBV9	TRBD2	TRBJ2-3	TGTGCCAGCAGCGTAGGGACAGGGACTAGCGGGTGGAGCACAGATACGCAGTATTTT	CASSVGTGTSGWSTDTQYF
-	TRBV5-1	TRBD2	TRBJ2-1	TGCGCTAGCAGCCTGCGGACTAGCGGACTCAATGAGCAGTTCTTC	CASSLRTSGLNEQFF
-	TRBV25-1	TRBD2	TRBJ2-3	TGTGCCAGCAGCGATAGCGGGTCTAGCACAGATACGCAGTATTTT	CASSDSGSSTDTQYF
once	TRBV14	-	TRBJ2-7	TGTGCCAGCAGCCACAGATCAGGGCAGACCTACTCCTACGAGCAGTACTTC	CASSHRSGQTYSYEQYF
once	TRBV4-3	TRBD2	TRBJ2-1	TGCGCCAGCAGCCAAGGGGTTGGTAGCGGGAGGAATGAGCAGTTCTTC	CASSQGVGSGRNEQFF
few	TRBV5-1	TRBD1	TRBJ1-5	TGCGCCAGCAGCTTGAATACAGGGGGCCTGCAGCCCCAGCATTTT	CASSLNTGGLQPQHF
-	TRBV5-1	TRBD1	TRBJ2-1	TGCGCCAGCAGCTTGTGGGGGACAGGGGATCGGAATGAGCAGTTCTTC	CASSLWGTGDRNEQFF
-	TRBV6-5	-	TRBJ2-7	TGTGCCAGCAGTACGGACTACAGACTCTCCTACGAGCAGTACTTC	CASSTDYRLSYEQYF
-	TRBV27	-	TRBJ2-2	TGTGCCAGCAGTTTGGTAGAGAACACCGGGGAGCTGTTTTTT	CASSLVENTGELFF
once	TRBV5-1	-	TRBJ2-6	TGCGCCAGCAGTTTCTCAGGGGACTCTGGGGCCAACGTCCTGACTTTC	CASSFSGDSGANVLTF
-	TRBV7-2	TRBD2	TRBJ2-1	TGTGCCAGCAGCCCTAGCGGGAGGTCTCACAATGAGCAGTTCTTC	CASSPSGRSHNEQFF
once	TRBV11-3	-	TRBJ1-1	TGTGCCAGCAGCCCCCCGTCCCGAGTTGCTGAAGCTTTCTTT	CASSPPSRVAEAFF
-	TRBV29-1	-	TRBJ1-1	TGCAGCGTTGAAGATCCTTCTGTCAACACTGAAGCTTTCTTT	CSVEDPSVNTEAFF
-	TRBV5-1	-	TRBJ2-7	TGCGCCAGCCGGGGTCCCTACGAGCAGTACTTC	CASRGPYEQYF
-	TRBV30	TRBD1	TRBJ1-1	TGTGCCTGGTCCGGGACAGGATCCACTGAAGCTTTCTTT	CAWSGTGSTEAFF
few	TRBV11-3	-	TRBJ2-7	TGTGCCAGCAGCTTGGGCAGGGCTTCCGACGAGCAGTACTTC	CASSLGRASDEQYF
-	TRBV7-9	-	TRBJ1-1	TGTGCCAGCAGCCCCGGACTCCCCCGTGCTTTCTTT	CASSPGLPRAFF
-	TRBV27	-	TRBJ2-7	TGTGCCAGCAGTATGGGGACTGCCACTTGGGAGCAGTACTTC	CASSMGTATWEQYF
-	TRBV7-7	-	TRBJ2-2	TGTGCCAGCAGCCCCCAAGAGCTCGGCGGGGAGCTGTTTTTT	CASSPQELGGELFF
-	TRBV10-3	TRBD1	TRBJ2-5	TGTGCCATCAGTGAGTCCCGGGACAGACAAGAGACCCAGTACTTC	CAISESRDRQETQYF
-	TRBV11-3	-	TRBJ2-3	TGTGCCAGCAGCTCTTTCGACAGGTCCACAGATACGCAGTATTTT	CASSSFDRSTDTQYF
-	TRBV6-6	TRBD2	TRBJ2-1	TGTGCCAGCAGTTACACTTGGACTAGCGGCAGTGAGCAGTTCTTC	CASSYTWTSGSEQFF
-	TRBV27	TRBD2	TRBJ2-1	TGTGCCAGCAGTGAACTAGCGGGGGTCTACAATGAGCAGTTCTTC	CASSELAGVYNEQFF
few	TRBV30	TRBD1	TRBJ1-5	TGTGCCTTTAACGCAGGGGGAGAGAGTCAGCCCCAGCATTTT	CAFNAGGESQPQHF
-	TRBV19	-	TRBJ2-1	TGTGCCAGTAATCCAGGCGGGTTCCTTAATGAGCAGTTCTTC	CASNPGGFLNEQFF